This TCR beta chain came from a study of CD8 T cells in ankylosing spondylitis. This clonotype has a count of ten or more. Its target is not known. Study-level findings and limits: Seemingly distinctive of ankylosing spondylitis blood was a TCR beta motif formed by eight highly homologous variants. The study looked at matched synovial fluid samples from ankylosing spondylitis patients. Disease-linked clones were reported to be significantly enriched there. Disease-associated clonotypes exhibited CD8+ identity and were relatively infrequent in peripheral blood.

Germline V gene sequence: CDR1 MDHEN, CDR2 SYDVKM. With 4 bases clipped from V and 7 bases from J, the junction kept 8 bases outside the gene matches. CDR3 length: 16 residues. TCRdb re-called the 5' RACE reads with MiXCR, one entry per CDR3 protein. The sample has some 220,000 distinct CDR3 sequences; about 7.3% are singletons. The receptor was isolated from a male donor with ankylosing spondylitis. The J gene is TRBJ2-2, the V gene TRBV28; TRBD2 aligns across 11 bases. Sequencing was carried out using blood, either unsorted or a sorted T cell fraction (not recorded which). The CDR3 nucleotides are TGTGCCAGCAGTTCGCGACTAGCGGGAAAGTTCGGGGAGCTGTTTTTT. This codes for CASSSRLAGKFGELFF.